This T cell receptor beta chain was identified in a study of cytomegalovirus exposure and HLA in healthy donors. Points from the study as a whole: Specificity for CMV antigens was confirmed in vitro for a few of the CMV-associated chains. With later analysis, a missense DCLRE1C variant became linked to TCR beta V- and J-gene trimming. Using the classifier, cytomegalovirus status was reportedly diagnosed with high specificity and sensitivity. It was reported that TCR beta sequences correctly inferred the HLA-A and HLA-B alleles for most subjects.

PCR involved 60 Vbeta and 13 Jbeta primers. Assay: immunoSEQ multiplex PCR; the TCRdb copy retains only in-frame clones and omits some. The table for this sample gives about 67,000 clones. Germline assignment: CDR1 SGHVS and CDR2 FQNEAQ. The CDR3 loop spans 15 amino acids. The V gene end was trimmed by 4 bases and the J gene end by 5 bases; junction bases not matched to a gene: 9. With respect to this clone: Its specificity is unknown.

The specimen was PBMCs. The sequence was obtained from a woman aged 40-49 years in good health and CMV-seropositive. V gene TRBV7-8 combines with J gene TRBJ2-5; 8 bases align to TRBD2. The CDR3 loop is CASSSGTSAVETQYF. The DNA for the CDR3 is TGTGCCAGCAGCTCGGGGACTAGTGCGGTGGAGACCCAGTACTTC.